The 20 T cell receptor beta chains reported below all come from one sample, sequenced in a study of blood T cell repertoires in COVID-19. Only in-frame clones appear in the TCRdb table, and some are missing; sequencing was by immunoSEQ multiplex PCR. The sample carries 55,000 or so clones, about 87% recorded once. The source material was peripheral blood. These TCRs come from a woman aged 60-75 years with COVID-19, enrolled during active disease.

V gene TRBV19 combines with J gene TRBJ2-7; D possibly corresponds to TRBD1 (6 bases). The CDR3 contains 14 residues. Deletions cut 5 bases from V and 2 bases from J, with 13 bases between. The germline gives CDR1 LNHDA, CDR2 SQIVND (reference sequence). This CDR3 is CASSYQGIPYEQYF. CDR3 DNA sequence: TGTGCCAGTAGTTATCAGGGGATTCCCTACGAGCAGTACTTC.

J is TRBJ1-1 and V is TRBV10-2, with D tentatively TRBD1 (6 bases). The germline gives CDR1 WSHSY, CDR2 SAAADI. With 4 bases removed from V and 1 base from J, the gap between germline ends came to 10 bases. This CDR3 is 14 amino acids long. The CDR3: CASSVGGANTEAFF. The CDR3 DNA sequence: TGCGCCAGCAGTGTTGGGGGGGCGAACACTGAAGCTTTCTTT.

The rearrangement uses TRBV2 and TRBJ1-1; 8 nucleotides align to TRBD1. The germline gives CDR1 SNHLY, CDR2 FYNNEI. V was pared by 8 bases and J by 5 bases, with 4 bases of the junction left unmatched. CDR3 length: 12 residues. The CDR3 protein is CASQGAGTEAFF. For the CDR3, the DNA is TGTGCCAGCCAGGGGGCGGGTACTGAAGCTTTCTTT.

This clone was observed a handful of times. V gene TRBV4-2 combines with J gene TRBJ1-1, with D hard to call. CDR3 length: 14 amino acids. Between the trimmed V and J ends, which lost 0 bases and 3 bases, there was a span of 8 bases. Per the germline V gene, CDR1 is LGHNA and CDR2 is YNFKEQ. This CDR3 reads CASSQDYQYTEAFF. The CDR3 bases are TGTGCCAGCAGCCAAGATTATCAGTACACTGAAGCTTTCTTT.

This clone was counted a single time. The J gene is TRBJ1-3, the V gene TRBV7-9; D not resolved. V lost 5 bases and J 0 bases, leaving 14 bases between the germline ends. The CDR3 totals 16 residues. Germline V gene data show CDR1 as SEHNR and CDR2 as FQNEAQ (reference sequence). The CDR3 DNA reads as TGTGCCAGCAGCCCCTCCGGGAGCCACTCTGGAAACACCATATATTTT. It encodes CASSPSGSHSGNTIYF. Filled out from reference TRBV7-9 and TRBJ1-3, the complete variable domain reads DTGVSQNPRHKITKRGQNVTFRCDPISEHNRLYWYRQTLGQGPEFLTYFQNEAQLEKSRLLSDRFSAERPKGSFSTLEIQRTEQGDSAMYLCASSPSGSHSGNTIYFGEGSWLTVV.

The CDR3 DNA follows: TGTGCCAGCAACCCCTTTTTTGGGAGGGTTGGGTCCGAGCAGTACTTC. As protein: CASNPFFGRVGSEQYF. The gene calls are TRBV5-6 and TRBJ2-7; 7 positions agree with TRBD2. The CDR3 is 16 residues long. The V and J ends lost 6 bases and 6 bases, in that order; junction bases with no gene match: 18. The germline V gene encodes CDR1 SGHDT and CDR2 YYEEEE.

This chain uses TRBV7-8 with TRBJ1-1; 8 nucleotides match TRBD1. Germline CDR1 SGHVS, CDR2 FQNEAQ. V lost 4 bases, J lost 1 base, and 5 bases stayed unmatched. The CDR3 is 15 amino acids. The CDR3 protein is CASSSFDRGNTEAFF. The CDR3 coding sequence is TGTGCCAGCAGCTCCTTTGACAGGGGGAACACTGAAGCTTTCTTT.

The rearrangement uses TRBV18 and TRBJ1-1; TRBD1 might be the D (6 bases). In germline, CDR1 is KGHSH, CDR2 LQKENI. V was shortened by 6 bases and J by 6 bases, with 11 bases between the two germline ends. This CDR3 contains 12 residues. DNA of the CDR3: TGTGCCAGCTCTGGACAGTATGCTGAAGCTTTCTTT. Protein product: CASSGQYAEAFF.

J is TRBJ1-2 and V is TRBV2; tentative D call: TRBD1 (6 bases). CDR3 size: 15 residues. Germline V CDR1 and CDR2: SNHLY, FYNNEI. Trimming stripped 7 bases from V and 8 bases from J, with 23 bases between. Written as DNA, the CDR3 is TGTGCCAGCACCCAAGAGGGACAACAGTCCTTGGGCTACACCTTC. Translation: CASTQEGQQSLGYTF. The variable domain in full, completed from reference TRBV2 and TRBJ1-2, reads EPEVTQTPSHQVTQMGQEVILRCVPISNHLYFYWYRQILGQKVEFLVSFYNNEISEKSEIFDDQFSVERPDGSNFTLKIRSTKLEDSAMYFCASTQEGQQSLGYTFGSGTRLTVV.

This chain links TRBV5-1 with TRBJ2-3, with TRBD2 matching 10 bases. From germline, CDR1 is SGHRS and CDR2 YFSETQ. The CDR3 extends over 16 amino acids. V lost 6 bases to trimming and J lost 2 bases; unmatched junction nucleotides: 9. In DNA form, the CDR3 reads TGCGCCAGCATCTCTTCTAGCGGGAGTACCACAGATACGCAGTATTTT. Protein: CASISSSGSTTDTQYF.

This chain joins TRBV28 and TRBJ1-3; D possibly corresponds to TRBD1 (5 bases). V dropped 9 bases and J dropped 3 bases, with 15 bases sitting between them. The CDR3 loop spans 14 amino acids. Germline V gives CDR1 MDHEN, CDR2 SYDVKM. The CDR3 spells CASGRGLRGNTIYF. For the CDR3, the DNA is TGTGCCAGTGGCCGGGGACTTCGTGGAAACACCATATATTTT.

The gene calls are TRBV6-5 and TRBJ2-3, with D perhaps matching TRBD2 (6 bases). V was pared by 0 bases and J by 2 bases, with 12 bases between. Per the germline V gene, CDR1 is MNHEY and CDR2 is SVGAGI. This CDR3 contains 16 residues. The chain's CDR3 is CASSYSRGYFTDTQYF. DNA of the CDR3: TGTGCCAGCAGTTACTCTCGGGGGTACTTCACAGATACGCAGTATTTT.

This clone has just a few counts. In nucleotides, the CDR3 is TGTGCCAGCAGCCAGTATACCGGGACAGGGAGTTTGGAGACCCAGTACTTC. Translating it yields CASSQYTGTGSLETQYF. The chain couples TRBV4-2 to TRBJ2-5, with TRBD1 matching over 9 bases. Germline trimming cut 3 bases from V and 5 bases from J; bases unmatched to any gene: 13. The V gene's germline CDR1 is LGHNA and CDR2 YNFKEQ. This CDR3 is 17 amino acids long.

CDR3 region: CASSGAGLSSYNEQFF. For the CDR3, the DNA is TGTGCCAGCAGTGGGGCAGGGCTTAGCTCCTACAATGAGCAGTTCTTC. V usage is TRBV2 and J usage is TRBJ2-1; D might be TRBD1 (5 bases). V lost 4 bases and J lost 0, with 13 bases in between. This CDR3 comprises 16 residues. The germline V gene encodes CDR1 SNHLY and CDR2 FYNNEI.

CDR3 region: CATSDLISGDRGRNEQFF. CDR3 nucleotide sequence: TGTGCCACCAGTGATTTGATTTCTGGGGACAGGGGACGCAATGAGCAGTTCTTC. The chain uses TRBV24-1 and TRBJ2-1, with 10 bases that match TRBD1. V shed 0 bases and J 6 bases; nucleotides not matched to a gene: 10. Germline CDR1 KGHDR, CDR2 SFDVKD. The CDR3 is 18 residues long.

This chain connects TRBV7-3 to TRBJ2-2; the match to TRBD2 covers 12 bases. With 3 bases clipped from V and 6 bases from J, the junction kept 2 bases outside the gene matches. Germline assignment: CDR1 SGHTA and CDR2 FQGTGA. This CDR3 is 15 amino acids long. DNA for the CDR3: TGTGCCAGCAGCTTTGGGACTAGCGGGCCCGGGGAGCTGTTTTTT. Its protein is CASSFGTSGPGELFF.

The chain couples TRBV6-4 to TRBJ2-2; TRBD1 matches at 7 bases. V was pared by 5 bases and J by 7 bases, with 10 bases of the junction left unmatched. The CDR3 is 15 residues long. Per the germline V gene, CDR1 is MRHNA and CDR2 is SNTAGT. The CDR3 sequence is CASSRTGLGSGELFF. DNA for the CDR3: TGTGCCAGCAGTCGGACAGGCCTGGGGAGCGGGGAGCTGTTTTTT.

J is TRBJ1-4 and V is TRBV11-2; no firm D call. This CDR3 has 13 residues. Between the trimmed V and J ends, which lost 3 bases and 8 bases, there was a span of 10 bases. Germline CDR1 SGHAT, CDR2 FQNNGV. The CDR3 DNA follows: TGTGCCAGCAGCTTGGCCAGGATGGAAAAACTGTTTTTT. It encodes CASSLARMEKLFF.

The gene calls are TRBV13 and TRBJ2-7; 7 bases match TRBD1. The V and J ends lost 4 bases and 4 bases, in that order; junction bases with no gene match: 22. This CDR3 has 19 amino acids. Per germline, CDR1 PRHDT and CDR2 FYEKMQ (reference sequence). This chain's CDR3 is CASSYQKPTGKAPRYEQYF. CDR3 DNA: TGTGCCAGCAGCTACCAAAAACCGACAGGGAAGGCCCCAAGGTACGAGCAGTACTTC.

In its sample, this clone was seen once. The chain has TRBV30 and TRBJ1-3; maybe TRBD1 (5 bases). Per germline, CDR1 GTSNPN and CDR2 SVGIG (reference sequence). V was shortened by 2 bases and J by 0 bases, with 14 bases between the two germline ends. This CDR3 has 16 amino acids. CDR3 sequence (DNA): TGTGCCTGGAGTTATCTCGCCAGGGCCTCTGGAAACACCATATATTTT. Translated, it gives CAWSYLARASGNTIYF.